This TCR beta chain was identified during a study of T cell responses to AZD1222 COVID-19 vaccine. Libraries were prepared by immunoSEQ multiplex PCR; TCRdb keeps only in-frame clonotypes and omits some of them. The table includes about 90,000 clones, approximately 86% detected once. V lost 7 bases to trimming and J lost 4 bases, with 12 bases between them. Per germline, CDR1 LNHDA and CDR2 SQIVND (reference sequence). The CDR3 spans 13 residues. A note on this clone: Its target is not known.

Notes on the study in general: It should be noted that donors were predominantly white British and more often female, and clonal diversity was possibly underestimated.

V usage is TRBV19 and J usage is TRBJ2-3, with a tentative D call TRBD2 (5 bases). Source: peripheral blood, taken on day 0 of AZD1222 vaccination. This sequence was found in an adult in good health. CDR3 residues: CASTEGAADTQYF. For the CDR3, the DNA is TGTGCCAGTACTGAGGGCGCGGCAGATACGCAGTATTTT.